What follows is one T cell receptor beta chain and its context. What it recognizes is unknown. The repertoire was sequenced with immunoSEQ multiplex PCR; TCRdb's copy has only in-frame clones and lacks some. The data contain 240,000 or so clones, over 75% of them singletons. The sample belongs to a study of Ad26.COV2.S vaccination and SARS-CoV-2 variants. Study-level results: Recipients given vaccine exceeded placebo recipients in spike-specific TCR breadth.

Treatment noted: roughly 20 received Ad26.COV2.S at low or high dose, single or two shots; several received placebo; per-sample allocation not given. Material that was analyzed had been drawn on day 63 after the first vaccine or placebo injection. The sequencing here drew on peripheral blood, taken in a trial of Ad26.COV2.S vaccine versus placebo. The clonotype was recovered from a person aged 18 to 65 who received the Ad26.COV2.S COVID-19 vaccine or a placebo.

In nucleotides, the CDR3 is TGTGCCAGTAGTCCAACCCCGCCCTACGAGCAGTACTTC. Protein sequence: CASSPTPPYEQYF. The chain carries TRBV19 and TRBJ2-7; the D is unclear. V lost 5 bases to trimming and J lost 2 bases, with 10 bases between them. Looked up from germline, CDR1 is LNHDA and CDR2 is SQIVND (reference sequence). This CDR3 is 13 amino acids long.